The 15 T cell receptor beta chains presented below share a single source sample, sequenced in a study of blood T cell repertoires in COVID-19. Measured with immunoSEQ multiplex PCR; TCRdb has only the in-frame clones, and not every one. The profile shows roughly 190,000 clones, approximately 80% of them singletons. The sequencing input was peripheral blood. The receptors come from a woman aged 40 to 55 with COVID-19, enrolled during active disease.

This chain links TRBV5-1 with TRBJ2-5; 9 nucleotides match TRBD2. V was pared by 0 bases and J by 8 bases, with 8 bases of the junction left unmatched. Germline CDR1 SGHRS, CDR2 YFSETQ. This CDR3 region has 15 residues. The CDR3 DNA reads as TGCGCCAGCAGCTTGGAGTTTAGCGGGAGTCGTACCCAGTACTTC. This encodes CASSLEFSGSRTQYF. Full variable domain (missing parts from reference TRBV5-1 and TRBJ2-5): KAGVTQTPRYLIKTRGQQVTLSCSPISGHRSVSWYQQTPGQGLQFLFEYFSETQRNKGNFPGRFSGRQFSNSRSEMNVSTLELGDSALYLCASSLEFSGSRTQYFGPGTRLLVL.

The CDR3 spells CASSEYIASYNEQFF. CDR3 DNA: TGTGCCAGCAGTGAATATATAGCCTCCTACAATGAGCAGTTCTTC. The J gene is TRBJ2-1, the V gene TRBV25-1; D is ambiguous. V shed 0 bases and J shed 0 bases, with 6 bases lying between them. From germline, CDR1 is MGHDK and CDR2 SYGVNS. This CDR3 is 15 amino acids long.

The CDR3 nucleotides are TGTGCCAGCAGCTCGATGGACAAGCATTCACCCCTCCACTTT. Amino acids: CASSSMDKHSPLHF. V usage is TRBV5-6 and J usage is TRBJ1-6, with TRBD1 as a possible D gene (5 bases). With 3 bases removed from V and 8 bases from J, the gap between germline ends came to 12 bases. The CDR3 consists of 14 residues. Germline V CDR1 and CDR2: SGHDT, YYEEEE. The full variable domain, with the rest looked up from reference TRBV5-6 and TRBJ1-6, is DAGVTQSPTHLIKTRGQQVTLRCSPKSGHDTVSWYQQALGQGPQFIFQYYEEEERQRGNFPDRFSGHQFPNYSSELNVNALLLGDSALYLCASSSMDKHSPLHFGNGTRLTVT.

The chain recombines TRBV6-5 with TRBJ1-1; TRBD1 aligns across 7 bases. The V segment lost 6 bases and the J segment 0 bases; nucleotides outside the gene matches: 4. Germline V gene data show CDR1 as MNHEY and CDR2 as SVGAGI. The CDR3 is 14 residues long. DNA for the CDR3: TGTGCCAGCAGAACTACAGGGGTGAACACTGAAGCTTTCTTT. Protein sequence: CASRTTGVNTEAFF.

The V call is TRBV19, the J call TRBJ1-5, with 7 bases matching TRBD1. Germline V lookup: CDR1 LNHDA, CDR2 SQIVND (reference sequence). The V segment lost 7 bases and the J segment 0 bases; nucleotides outside the gene matches: 6. The length of the CDR3 is 15 residues. The chain's CDR3 is CASNPGGYSNQPQHF. As DNA, the CDR3 is TGTGCCAGTAACCCAGGGGGGTATAGCAATCAGCCCCAGCATTTT.

The chain has TRBV11-2 and TRBJ2-7, with 9 bases matching TRBD2. The CDR3 sequence is 12 residues long. Germline loops: CDR1 SGHAT, CDR2 FQNNGV. With 1 base clipped from V and 12 bases from J, the junction kept 4 bases outside the gene matches. CDR3 sequence: CASSLGSGRTYF. CDR3 DNA: TGTGCCAGCAGCTTAGGTAGCGGGAGAACGTACTTC.

The gene calls are TRBV30 and TRBJ1-2; D not certain. Germline V gene sequence: CDR1 GTSNPN, CDR2 SVGIG (reference sequence). The CDR3 loop spans 8 amino acids. Trimming cost V 6 bases and J 6 bases, with 2 bases left between them. The CDR3 DNA is TGTGCCTGCAATGGCTACACCTTC. Protein sequence: CACNGYTF. The full variable domain, in which reference TRBV30 and TRBJ1-2 provide the parts outside the CDR3, is SQTIHQWPATLVQPVGSPLSLECTVEGTSNPNLYWYRQAAGRGLQLLFYSVGIGQISSEVPQNLSASRPQDRQFILSSKKLLLSDSGFYLCACNGYTFGSGTRLTVV.

The chain joins TRBV29-1 to TRBJ2-1, with 9 bases matching TRBD1. Germline loops: CDR1 SQVTM, CDR2 ANQGSEA. The CDR3 runs to 12 residues. J was trimmed by 7 bases and V by 5 bases; bases with no gene match: 3. CDR3 in DNA: TGCAGCGTTAAACAGGGGGCGAATGAGCAGTTCTTC. Translating it yields CSVKQGANEQFF.

The chain is built from TRBV10-3 and TRBJ2-5; D is perhaps TRBD1 (6 bases). The ends were cut back, 11 bases at V and 0 bases at J, with 10 bases in the middle. This CDR3 is built from 12 residues. From germline, CDR1 is ENHRY and CDR2 SYGVKD. The CDR3 here is CASRGNQETQYF. The CDR3 DNA reads as TGTGCCTCCAGGGGTAACCAAGAGACCCAGTACTTC.

The chain links TRBV10-3 to TRBJ1-1; maybe TRBD1 (5 bases). Germline V gene data show CDR1 as ENHRY and CDR2 as SYGVKD. V dropped 6 bases and J dropped 1 base, with 9 bases sitting between them. There are 13 residues in the CDR3. CDR3 in DNA: TGTGCCATCAGGGCGGGGGAGAACACTGAAGCTTTCTTT. Translating it yields CAIRAGENTEAFF.

The chain employs TRBV19 and TRBJ2-4; D possibly corresponds to TRBD1 (5 bases). The germline V gene encodes CDR1 LNHDA and CDR2 SQIVND (reference sequence). V shed 5 bases and J shed 6 bases, with 17 bases lying between them. This CDR3 spans 15 amino acids. CDR3 sequence (DNA): TGTGCCAGTAGTGCCTCCTCAGGGCTCGGAAACATTCAGTACTTC. Translation gives CASSASSGLGNIQYF.

This sequence joins TRBV5-6 and TRBJ2-7; possibly TRBD1 for D (5 bases). Germline CDR1 and CDR2: SGHDT and YYEEEE. V was cut by 0 bases and J by 4 bases, with 8 bases left in between. The CDR3 has 13 amino acids. As DNA, the CDR3 is TGTGCCAGCAGCTTGGGGACACGGTACGAGCAGTACGTC. Translated: CASSLGTRYEQYV.

The sample holds one count of this clone. V is TRBV3-1 (or the pseudogene TRBV3-2) and J is TRBJ2-3; perhaps TRBD1 as D (6 bases). The CDR3 has 16 residues. Germline loops: CDR1 LGHDT, CDR2 YNNKEL (reference sequence). Trimming pared 4 bases from V and 0 bases from J, leaving 14 bases between. The CDR3 protein is CASSPTRGISTDTQYF. The CDR3 nucleotides are TGTGCCAGCAGCCCTACGAGGGGGATAAGCACAGATACGCAGTATTTT.

The rearrangement uses TRBV5-1 and TRBJ1-1; the D is unclear. CDR3 length equals 15 residues. V lost 4 bases, J lost 3 bases, and 16 bases lay in between. Germline CDR1 is SGHRS and CDR2 is YFSETQ. The DNA for the CDR3 is TGCGCCAGCAGCCCGGCACAGAGAGCTCACACTGAAGCTTTCTTT. Its protein product is CASSPAQRAHTEAFF.

This clone has more than one count but fewer than ten. The chain employs TRBV30 and TRBJ2-7; D is unresolved. The V end lost 6 bases, the J end lost 3 bases, and 15 bases lay between the germline ends. CDR1 is GTSNPN and CDR2 is SVGIG in the germline V gene (reference sequence). The CDR3 spans 13 residues. The CDR3 DNA follows: TGTGCCTGCTCCTCTAGGTCTAACTACGAGCAGTACTTC. Its translation: CACSSRSNYEQYF.